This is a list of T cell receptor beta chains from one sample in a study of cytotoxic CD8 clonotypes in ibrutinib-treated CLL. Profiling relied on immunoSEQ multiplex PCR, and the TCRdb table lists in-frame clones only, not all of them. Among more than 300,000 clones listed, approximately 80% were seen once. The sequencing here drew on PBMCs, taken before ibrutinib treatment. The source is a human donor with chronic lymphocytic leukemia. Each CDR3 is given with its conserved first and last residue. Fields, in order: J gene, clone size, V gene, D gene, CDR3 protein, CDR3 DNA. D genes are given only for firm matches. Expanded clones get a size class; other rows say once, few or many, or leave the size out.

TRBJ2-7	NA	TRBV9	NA	CASSVVSGFTYEQYF	TGTGCCAGCAGCGTAGTTAGTGGGTTCACCTACGAGCAGTACTTC
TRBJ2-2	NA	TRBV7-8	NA	CASSLVAEAANTGELFF	TGTGCCAGCAGCTTAGTGGCGGAAGCGGCGAACACCGGGGAGCTGTTTTTT
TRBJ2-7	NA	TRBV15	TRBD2	CATSRDLPGLAEPYEQYF	TGTGCCACCAGCAGAGATCTCCCGGGACTAGCGGAACCCTACGAGCAGTACTTC
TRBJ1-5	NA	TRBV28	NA	CASSLQGQPQHF	TGTGCCAGCAGTTTACAGGGTCAGCCCCAGCATTTT
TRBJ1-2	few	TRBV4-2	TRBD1	CASSQAEGQGTYGYTF	TGTGCCAGCAGCCAAGCCGAGGGACAGGGGACCTATGGCTACACCTTC
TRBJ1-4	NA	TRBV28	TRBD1	CASSLPRQGNEKLFF	TGTGCCAGCAGTCTTCCTAGACAGGGGAATGAAAAACTGTTTTTT
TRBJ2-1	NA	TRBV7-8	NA	CASSLIPLASYNEQFF	TGTGCCAGCAGCTTAATTCCCCTAGCGTCCTACAATGAGCAGTTCTTC
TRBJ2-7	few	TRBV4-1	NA	CASSQGWGDSYEQYF	TGCGCCAGCAGCCAAGGGTGGGGGGACTCCTACGAGCAGTACTTC
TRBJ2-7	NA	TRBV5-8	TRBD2	CASSLVFASGRSYEQYF	TGTGCCAGCAGCTTGGTTTTTGCTAGCGGGAGGTCCTACGAGCAGTACTTC
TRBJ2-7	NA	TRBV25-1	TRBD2	CASSAPSGIFDF	TGTGCCAGCAGTGCTCCTAGCGGGATTTTTGACTTC
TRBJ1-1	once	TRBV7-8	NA	CASSPWGTEAFF	TGTGCCAGCAGCCCCTGGGGCACTGAAGCTTTCTTT
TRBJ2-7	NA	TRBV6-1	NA	CASSEALGTPYEQYF	TGTGCCAGCAGTGAAGCGCTAGGGACCCCCTACGAGCAGTACTTC
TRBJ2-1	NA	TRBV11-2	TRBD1	CASSLWGQGGRDEQFF	TGTGCCAGCAGCTTATGGGGACAGGGGGGTCGGGATGAGCAGTTCTTC
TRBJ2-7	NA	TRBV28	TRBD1	CASSPPLGRGLYEQYF	TGTGCCAGCAGTCCACCTCTCGGCAGGGGGCTCTACGAGCAGTACTTC
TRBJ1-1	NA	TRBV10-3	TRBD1	CAISEQGARGTEAFF	TGTGCCATCAGTGAGCAGGGGGCGCGGGGCACTGAAGCTTTCTTT
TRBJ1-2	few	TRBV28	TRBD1	CASSKTGGEYSYTF	TGTGCCAGCAGTAAGACAGGGGGCGAGTATAGCTACACCTTC
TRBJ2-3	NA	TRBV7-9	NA	CASSLVDPLDTQYF	TGTGCCAGCAGCTTAGTCGATCCTTTGGATACGCAGTATTTT
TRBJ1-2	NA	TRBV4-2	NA	CASSQEVTDGYTF	TGTGCCAGCAGCCAAGAAGTGACAGACGGCTACACCTTC
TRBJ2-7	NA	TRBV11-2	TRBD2	CASSKGASGVKQYF	TGTGCCAGCTCAAAAGGGGCTAGCGGGGTAAAGCAGTACTTC
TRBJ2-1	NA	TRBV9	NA	CASSSPGAGTLSGYNEQFF	TGTGCCAGCAGTAGTCCGGGGGCGGGAACTTTGTCAGGATACAATGAGCAGTTCTTC
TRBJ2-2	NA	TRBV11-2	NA	CASSLYRNTGELFF	TGTGCCAGCAGCTTATACAGGAACACCGGGGAGCTGTTTTTT
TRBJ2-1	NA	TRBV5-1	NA	CASSLGGRPEGVF	TGCGCCAGCAGCTTGGGGGGTCGACCGGAAGGGGTCTTC
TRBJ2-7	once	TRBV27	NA	CASSLSREFYEQYF	TGTGCCAGCAGTTTATCCCGGGAATTCTACGAGCAGTACTTC
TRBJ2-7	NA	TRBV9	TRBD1	CASSNPRTGGPTNSYEQYF	TGTGCCAGCAGCAATCCAAGGACAGGGGGCCCCACAAACTCCTACGAGCAGTACTTC
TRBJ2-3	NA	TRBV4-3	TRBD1	CASSQLGQGYTQYF	TGCGCCAGCAGCCAGTTGGGACAGGGGTATACGCAGTATTTT
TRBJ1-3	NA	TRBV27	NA	CASSPLTEPGNTIYF	TGTGCCAGCAGTCCCCTCACAGAACCTGGAAACACCATATATTTT
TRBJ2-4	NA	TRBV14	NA	CASSQAGQGSGSVSF	TGTGCCAGCAGCCAAGCGGGGCAGGGGAGCGGCAGCGTATCCTTC
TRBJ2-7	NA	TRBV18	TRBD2	CASSPEAGLGRPSSYEQYF	TGTGCCAGCTCACCAGAAGCGGGACTAGGGAGACCAAGCTCCTACGAGCAGTACTTC
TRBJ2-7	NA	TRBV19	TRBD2	CASSMALAGPYEQYF	TGTGCCAGTAGTATGGCTCTAGCGGGCCCCTACGAGCAGTACTTC
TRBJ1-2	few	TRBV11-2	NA	CASSPFPEYGYTF	TGTGCCAGCAGCCCATTTCCGGAGTATGGCTACACCTTC
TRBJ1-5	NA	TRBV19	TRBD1	CASSISGGLQPQHF	TGTGCCAGTAGTATATCAGGGGGCTTGCAGCCCCAGCATTTT
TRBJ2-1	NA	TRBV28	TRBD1	CASSTVLGDRAYNEQFF	TGTGCCAGCAGTACCGTTTTGGGGGACAGGGCCTACAATGAGCAGTTCTTC
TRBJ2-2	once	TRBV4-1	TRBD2	CASSHPARLAGGIGELFF	TGCGCCAGCAGCCACCCAGCTCGGCTAGCGGGAGGGATCGGGGAGCTGTTTTTT
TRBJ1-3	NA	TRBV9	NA	CASSTDSGNTIYF	TGTGCCAGCAGCACCGACTCTGGAAACACCATATATTTT